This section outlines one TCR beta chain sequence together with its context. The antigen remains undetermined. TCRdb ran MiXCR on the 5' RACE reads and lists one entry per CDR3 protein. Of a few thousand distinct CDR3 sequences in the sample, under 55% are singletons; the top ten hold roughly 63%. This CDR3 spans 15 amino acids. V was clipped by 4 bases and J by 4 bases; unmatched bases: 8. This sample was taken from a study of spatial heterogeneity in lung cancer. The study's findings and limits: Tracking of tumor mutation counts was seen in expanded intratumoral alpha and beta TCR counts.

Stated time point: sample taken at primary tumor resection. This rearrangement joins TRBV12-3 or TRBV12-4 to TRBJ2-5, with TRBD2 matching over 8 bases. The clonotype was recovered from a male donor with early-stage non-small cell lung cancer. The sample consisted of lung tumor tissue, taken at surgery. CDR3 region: CASSSTSGSGETQYF. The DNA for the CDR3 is TGTGCCAGCAGTTCCACAAGCGGGAGTGGAGAGACCCAGTACTTC.